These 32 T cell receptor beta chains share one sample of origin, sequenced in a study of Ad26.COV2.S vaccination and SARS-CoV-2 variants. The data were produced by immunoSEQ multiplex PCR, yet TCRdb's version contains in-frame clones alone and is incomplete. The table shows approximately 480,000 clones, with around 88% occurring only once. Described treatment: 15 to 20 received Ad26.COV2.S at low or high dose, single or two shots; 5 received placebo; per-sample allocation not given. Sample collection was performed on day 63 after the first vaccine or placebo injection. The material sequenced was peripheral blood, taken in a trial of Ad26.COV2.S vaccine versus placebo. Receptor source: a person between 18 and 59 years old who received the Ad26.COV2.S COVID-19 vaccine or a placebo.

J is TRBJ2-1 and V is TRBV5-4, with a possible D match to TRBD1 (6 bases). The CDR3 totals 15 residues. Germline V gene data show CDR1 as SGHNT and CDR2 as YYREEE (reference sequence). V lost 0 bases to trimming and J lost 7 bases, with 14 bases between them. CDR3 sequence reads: CASSLDPGVRNEQFF. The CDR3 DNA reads TGTGCCAGCAGCTTGGATCCAGGGGTGAGGAATGAGCAGTTCTTC.

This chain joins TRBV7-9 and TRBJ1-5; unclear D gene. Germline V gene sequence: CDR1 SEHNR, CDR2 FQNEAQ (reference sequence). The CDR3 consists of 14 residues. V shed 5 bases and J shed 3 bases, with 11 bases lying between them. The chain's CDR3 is CASSAWEINQPQHF. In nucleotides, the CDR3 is TGTGCCAGCAGCGCCTGGGAGATCAATCAGCCCCAGCATTTT.

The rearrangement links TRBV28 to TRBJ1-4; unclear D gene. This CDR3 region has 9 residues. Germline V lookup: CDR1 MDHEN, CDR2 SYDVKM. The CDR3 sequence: CATGEKLFF. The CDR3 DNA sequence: TGTGCAACGGGTGAAAAACTGTTTTTT. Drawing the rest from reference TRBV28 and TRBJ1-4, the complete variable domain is DVKVTQSSRYLVKRTGEKVFLECVQDMDHENMFWYRQDPGLGLRLIYFSYDVKMKEKGDIPEGYSVSREKKERFSLILESASTNQTSMYLCATGEKLFFGSGTQLSVL.

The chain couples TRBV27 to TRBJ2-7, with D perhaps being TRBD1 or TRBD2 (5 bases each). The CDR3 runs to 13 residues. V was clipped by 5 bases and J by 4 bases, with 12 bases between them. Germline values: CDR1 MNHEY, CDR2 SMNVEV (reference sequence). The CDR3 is CASSLGGRYEQYF. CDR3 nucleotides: TGTGCCAGCAGTCTTGGGGGAAGGTACGAGCAGTACTTC.

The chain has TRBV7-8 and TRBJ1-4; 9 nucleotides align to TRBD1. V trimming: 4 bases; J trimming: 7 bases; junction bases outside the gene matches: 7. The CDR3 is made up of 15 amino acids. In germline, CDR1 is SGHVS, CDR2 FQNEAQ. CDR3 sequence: CASSSPDRGFEKLFF. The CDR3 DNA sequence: TGTGCCAGCAGCTCCCCCGACAGGGGGTTTGAAAAACTGTTTTTT.

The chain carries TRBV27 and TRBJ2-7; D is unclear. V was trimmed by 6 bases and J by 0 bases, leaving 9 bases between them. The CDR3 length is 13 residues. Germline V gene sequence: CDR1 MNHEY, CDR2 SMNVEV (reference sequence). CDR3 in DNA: TGTGCCAGCAGACCAGTCAACTCCTACGAGCAGTACTTC. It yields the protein CASRPVNSYEQYF.

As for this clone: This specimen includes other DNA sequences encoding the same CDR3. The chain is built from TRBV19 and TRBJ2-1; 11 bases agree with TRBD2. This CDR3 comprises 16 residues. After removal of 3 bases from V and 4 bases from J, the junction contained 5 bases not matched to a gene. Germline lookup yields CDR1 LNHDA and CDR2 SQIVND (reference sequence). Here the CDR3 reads CASSISGTSGYNEQFF. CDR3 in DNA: TGTGCCAGTAGTATTTCCGGGACTAGCGGTTACAATGAGCAGTTCTTC.

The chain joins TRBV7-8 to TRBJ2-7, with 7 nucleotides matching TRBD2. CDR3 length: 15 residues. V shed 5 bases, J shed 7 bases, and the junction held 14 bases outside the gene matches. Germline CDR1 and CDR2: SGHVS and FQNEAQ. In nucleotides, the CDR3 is TGTGCCAGCAGCCCGGGTGGGGGGGTTACTGTGGAGCAGTACTTC. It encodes CASSPGGGVTVEQYF.

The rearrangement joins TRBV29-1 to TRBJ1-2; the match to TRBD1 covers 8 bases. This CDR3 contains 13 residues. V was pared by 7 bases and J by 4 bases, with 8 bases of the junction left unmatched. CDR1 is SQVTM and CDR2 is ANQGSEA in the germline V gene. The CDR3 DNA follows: TGCAGCGCCGTGACAGGGGCGGGCTATGGCTACACCTTC. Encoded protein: CSAVTGAGYGYTF.

DNA for the CDR3: TGTGCCAGCAGCCCCCAGCGGGGGGGCCACGAGCAGTACTTC. Its translation is CASSPQRGGHEQYF. This chain joins TRBV5-6 and TRBJ2-7, with 10 bases matching TRBD2. The ends lost 4 bases at V and 5 bases at J; junction bases unmatched: 6. CDR1 and CDR2 (germline): SGHDT, YYEEEE. This CDR3 has 14 amino acids.

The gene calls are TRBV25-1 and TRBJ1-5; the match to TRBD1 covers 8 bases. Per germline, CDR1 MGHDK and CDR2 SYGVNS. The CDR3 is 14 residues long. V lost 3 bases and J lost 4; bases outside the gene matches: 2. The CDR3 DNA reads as TGTGCCAGCAGTGAGGACAGGGTGAATCAGCCCCAGCATTTT. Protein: CASSEDRVNQPQHF.

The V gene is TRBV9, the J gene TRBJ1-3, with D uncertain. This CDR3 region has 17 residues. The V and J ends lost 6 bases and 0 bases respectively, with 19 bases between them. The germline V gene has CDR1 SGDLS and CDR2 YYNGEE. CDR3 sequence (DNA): TGTGCCAGCACTCCGGCCCTTCCCGCGAGCTCTGGAAACACCATATATTTT. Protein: CASTPALPASSGNTIYF.

The CDR3 DNA sequence: TGTGCCAGCAGCTTCGGAGGCGGGAGCTCCTACAATGAGCAGTTCTTC. Protein product: CASSFGGGSSYNEQFF. The chain recombines TRBV7-3 with TRBJ2-1, with 7 bases fitting TRBD2. The V gene end was trimmed by 3 bases and the J gene end by 0 bases; junction bases not matched to a gene: 5. Germline assignment: CDR1 SGHTA and CDR2 FQGTGA. CDR3 size: 16 residues.

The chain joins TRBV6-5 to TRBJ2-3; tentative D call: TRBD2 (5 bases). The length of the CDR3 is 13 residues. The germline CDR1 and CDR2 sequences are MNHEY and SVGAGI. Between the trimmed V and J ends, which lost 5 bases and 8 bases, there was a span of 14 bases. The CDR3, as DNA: TGTGCCAGCAGTCCGGGTCGAGCGGTTACGCAGTATTTT. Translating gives CASSPGRAVTQYF.

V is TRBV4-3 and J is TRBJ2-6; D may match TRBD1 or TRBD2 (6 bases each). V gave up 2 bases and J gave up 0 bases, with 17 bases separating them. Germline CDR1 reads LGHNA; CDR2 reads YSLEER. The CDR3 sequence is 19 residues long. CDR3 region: CASSQTRGPQNSGANVLTF. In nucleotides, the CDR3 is TGCGCCAGCAGCCAAACTCGGGGGCCCCAAAACTCTGGGGCCAACGTCCTGACTTTC.

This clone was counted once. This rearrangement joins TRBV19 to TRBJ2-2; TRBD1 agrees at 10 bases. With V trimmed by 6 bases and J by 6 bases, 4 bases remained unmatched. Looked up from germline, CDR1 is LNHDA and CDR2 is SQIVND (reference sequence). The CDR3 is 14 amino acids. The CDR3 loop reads CASRTGGRSGELFF. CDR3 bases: TGTGCCAGTAGGACAGGGGGCCGGTCCGGGGAGCTGTTTTTT.

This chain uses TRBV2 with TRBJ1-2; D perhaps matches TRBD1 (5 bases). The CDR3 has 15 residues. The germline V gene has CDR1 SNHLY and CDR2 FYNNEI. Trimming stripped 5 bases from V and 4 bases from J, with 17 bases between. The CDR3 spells CASSNYRDGVYGYTF. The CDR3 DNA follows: TGTGCCAGCAGTAACTACCGGGACGGCGTCTATGGCTACACCTTC.

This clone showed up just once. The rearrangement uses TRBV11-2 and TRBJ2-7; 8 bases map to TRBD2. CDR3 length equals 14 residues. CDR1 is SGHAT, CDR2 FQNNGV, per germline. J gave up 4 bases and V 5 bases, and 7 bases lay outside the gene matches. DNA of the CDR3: TGTGCCAGCAGCCCCGGGACTAGTTGGTACGAGCAGTACTTC. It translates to CASSPGTSWYEQYF.

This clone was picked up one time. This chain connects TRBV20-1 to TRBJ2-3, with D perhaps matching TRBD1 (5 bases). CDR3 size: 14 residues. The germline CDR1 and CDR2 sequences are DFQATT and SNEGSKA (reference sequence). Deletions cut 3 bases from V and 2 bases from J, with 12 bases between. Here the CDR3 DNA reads TGCAGTGCTAGTATATCAGGGAACACAGATACGCAGTATTTT. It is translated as CSASISGNTDTQYF.

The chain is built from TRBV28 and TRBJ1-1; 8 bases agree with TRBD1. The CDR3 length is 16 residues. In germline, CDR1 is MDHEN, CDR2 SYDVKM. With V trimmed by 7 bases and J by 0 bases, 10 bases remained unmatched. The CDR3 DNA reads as TGTGCCAGCATTCAGGGGGCGATTCGGATGAACACTGAAGCTTTCTTT. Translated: CASIQGAIRMNTEAFF.

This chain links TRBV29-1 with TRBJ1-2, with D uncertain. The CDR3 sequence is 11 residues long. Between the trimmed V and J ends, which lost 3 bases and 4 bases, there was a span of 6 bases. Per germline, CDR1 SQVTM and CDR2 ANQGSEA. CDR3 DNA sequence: TGCAGCGTTGACAGGAGCTATGGCTACACCTTC. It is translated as CSVDRSYGYTF.

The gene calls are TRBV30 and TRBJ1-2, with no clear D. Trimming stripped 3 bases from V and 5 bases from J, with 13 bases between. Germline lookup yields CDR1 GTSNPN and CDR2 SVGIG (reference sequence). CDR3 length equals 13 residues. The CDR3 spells CAWSARTAYGYTF. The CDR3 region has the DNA TGTGCCTGGAGCGCAAGGACGGCGTATGGCTACACCTTC.

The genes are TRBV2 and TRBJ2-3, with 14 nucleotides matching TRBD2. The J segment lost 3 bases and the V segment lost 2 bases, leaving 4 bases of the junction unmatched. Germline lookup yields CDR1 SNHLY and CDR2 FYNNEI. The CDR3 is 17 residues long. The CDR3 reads CASSETRTSGGTDTQYF. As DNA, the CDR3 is TGTGCCAGCAGTGAAACACGGACTAGCGGGGGGACAGATACGCAGTATTTT.

The CDR3 nucleotides read TGTGCCAGCAGCCCCCGACAGAGTGGGGCCACCGGGGAGCTGTTTTTT. Residues: CASSPRQSGATGELFF. The chain carries TRBV9 and TRBJ2-2; D might be TRBD1 (5 bases). Germline assignment: CDR1 SGDLS and CDR2 YYNGEE. The ends were cut back, 4 bases at V and 4 bases at J, with 17 bases in the middle. CDR3 length equals 16 residues.

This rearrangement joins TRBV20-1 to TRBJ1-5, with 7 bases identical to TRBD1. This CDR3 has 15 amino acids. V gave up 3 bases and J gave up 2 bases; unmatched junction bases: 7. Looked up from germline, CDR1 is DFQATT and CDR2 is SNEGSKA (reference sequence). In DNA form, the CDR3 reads TGCAGTGCTAGTTCTTACAGGGGTGGCAATCAGCCCCAGCATTTT. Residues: CSASSYRGGNQPQHF.

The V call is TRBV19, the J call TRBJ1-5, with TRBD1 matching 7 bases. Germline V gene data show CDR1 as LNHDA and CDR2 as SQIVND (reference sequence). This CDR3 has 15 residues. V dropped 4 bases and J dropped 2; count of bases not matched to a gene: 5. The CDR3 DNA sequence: TGTGCCAGTAGTACCCAGGGGGAGGGCAATCAGCCCCAGCATTTT. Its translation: CASSTQGEGNQPQHF.

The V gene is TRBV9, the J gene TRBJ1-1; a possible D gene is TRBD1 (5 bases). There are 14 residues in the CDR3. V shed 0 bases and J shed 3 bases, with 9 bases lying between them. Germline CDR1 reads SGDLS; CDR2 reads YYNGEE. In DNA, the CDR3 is TGTGCCAGCAGCGTAGGGGGCGCGGACACTGAAGCTTTCTTT. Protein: CASSVGGADTEAFF. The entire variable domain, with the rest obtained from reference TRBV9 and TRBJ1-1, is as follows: DSGVTQTPKHLITATGQRVTLRCSPRSGDLSVYWYQQSLDQGLQFLIQYYNGEERAKGNILERFSAQQFPDLHSELNLSSLELGDSALYFCASSVGGADTEAFFGQGTRLTVV.

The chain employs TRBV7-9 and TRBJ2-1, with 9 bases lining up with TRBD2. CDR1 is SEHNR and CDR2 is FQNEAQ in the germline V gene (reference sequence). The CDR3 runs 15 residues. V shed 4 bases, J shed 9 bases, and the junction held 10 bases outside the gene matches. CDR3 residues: CASSSWLAGSGEQFF. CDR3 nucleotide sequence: TGTGCCAGCAGCTCTTGGCTAGCGGGAAGCGGTGAGCAGTTCTTC.

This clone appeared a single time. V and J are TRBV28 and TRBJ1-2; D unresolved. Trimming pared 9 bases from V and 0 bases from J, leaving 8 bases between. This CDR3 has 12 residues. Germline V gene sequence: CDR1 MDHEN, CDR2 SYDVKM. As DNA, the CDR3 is TGTGCCAGTCGGACGGCTAACTATGGCTACACCTTC. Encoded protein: CASRTANYGYTF.

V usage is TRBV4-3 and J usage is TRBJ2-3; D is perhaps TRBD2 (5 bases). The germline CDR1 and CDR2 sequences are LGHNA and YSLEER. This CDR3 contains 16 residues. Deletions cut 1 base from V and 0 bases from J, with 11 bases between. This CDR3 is CASSQAGRTSTDTQYF. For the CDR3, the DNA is TGCGCCAGCAGCCAAGCGGGTAGGACTAGCACAGATACGCAGTATTTT.

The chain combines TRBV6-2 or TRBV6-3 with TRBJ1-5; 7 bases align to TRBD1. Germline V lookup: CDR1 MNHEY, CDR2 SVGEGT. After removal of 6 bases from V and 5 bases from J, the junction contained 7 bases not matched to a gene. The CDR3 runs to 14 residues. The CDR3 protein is CASSHTGEHQPQHF. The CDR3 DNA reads TGTGCCAGCAGCCACACAGGGGAACATCAGCCCCAGCATTTT.

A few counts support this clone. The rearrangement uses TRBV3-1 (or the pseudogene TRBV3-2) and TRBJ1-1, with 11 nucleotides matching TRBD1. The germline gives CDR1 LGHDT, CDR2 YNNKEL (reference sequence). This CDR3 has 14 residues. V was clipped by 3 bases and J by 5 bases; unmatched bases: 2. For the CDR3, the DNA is TGTGCCAGCAGCCACCGGGACAGGGGGACTGAAGCTTTCTTT. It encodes CASSHRDRGTEAFF.